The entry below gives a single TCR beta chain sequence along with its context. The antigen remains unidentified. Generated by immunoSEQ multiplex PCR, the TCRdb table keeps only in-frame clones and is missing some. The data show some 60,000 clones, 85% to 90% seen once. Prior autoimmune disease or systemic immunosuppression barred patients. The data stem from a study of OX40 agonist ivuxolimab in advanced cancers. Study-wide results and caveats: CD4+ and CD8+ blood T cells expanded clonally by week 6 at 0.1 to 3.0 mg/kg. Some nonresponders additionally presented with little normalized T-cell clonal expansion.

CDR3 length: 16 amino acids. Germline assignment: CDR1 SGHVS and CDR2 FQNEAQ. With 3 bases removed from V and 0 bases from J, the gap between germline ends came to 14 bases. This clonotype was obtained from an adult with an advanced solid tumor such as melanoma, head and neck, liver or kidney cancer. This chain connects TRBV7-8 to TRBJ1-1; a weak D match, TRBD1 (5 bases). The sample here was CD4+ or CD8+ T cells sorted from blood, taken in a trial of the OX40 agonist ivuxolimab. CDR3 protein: CASSLAGGFVNTEAFF. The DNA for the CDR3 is TGTGCCAGCAGCTTGGCGGGGGGATTTGTGAACACTGAAGCTTTCTTT.